These T cell receptor beta chains were read from a single sample in a study of T cell responses to AZD1222 COVID-19 vaccine. Clones were read by immunoSEQ multiplex PCR, and TCRdb kept only the in-frame ones, dropping some. Of 30,000 to 35,000 clones detected, about 84% appear once; the ten largest clones hold about 4%. This material consisted of peripheral blood, taken 28 days after the second AZD1222 dose. These TCRs come from an adult who received the AZD1222 COVID-19 vaccine. The CDR3 runs from the conserved cysteine through the conserved F or W. The D gene is left open where the match is weak. Expanded clones get a size class; other rows say once, few or many, or leave the size out.

V,length,J,size,D,CDR3,DNA
TRBV12-3/TRBV12-4,13,TRBJ2-3,once,-,CASSSRNPDTQYF,TGTGCCAGCAGTTCGAGAAACCCAGATACGCAGTATTTT
TRBV11-1,14,TRBJ1-2,few,-,CASSLGGDVYGYTF,TGTGCCAGCAGCTTAGGAGGGGATGTCTATGGCTACACCTTC
TRBV7-2,15,TRBJ1-4,-,TRBD1,CASSPSGQGGEKLFF,TGTGCCAGCAGCCCGAGTGGGCAGGGGGGTGAAAAACTGTTTTTT
TRBV11-3,17,TRBJ2-2,-,TRBD1,CASSPSGQGIIGGELFF,TGTGCCAGCAGCCCATCAGGACAGGGTATTATTGGCGGGGAGCTGTTTTTT
TRBV6-1,13,TRBJ1-1,-,TRBD1,CASTTGGITEAFF,TGTGCCAGCACCACAGGGGGAATAACTGAAGCTTTCTTT
TRBV7-9,16,TRBJ2-1,-,-,CASSTESAQGYNEQFF,TGTGCCAGCAGCACCGAGTCGGCTCAGGGATACAATGAGCAGTTCTTC
TRBV11-3,12,TRBJ2-1,-,-,CASSSLEGEQFF,TGTGCCAGCAGCTCCCTAGAGGGTGAGCAGTTCTTC
TRBV19,15,TRBJ2-1,few,-,CASTPPGHRYNEQFF,TGTGCCAGTACCCCGCCCGGACACCGCTACAATGAGCAGTTCTTC
TRBV28,16,TRBJ1-2,-,TRBD1,CASFTSGTADGYGYTF,TGTGCCAGTTTTACAAGTGGGACAGCTGATGGCTATGGCTACACCTTC
TRBV6-2/TRBV6-3,16,TRBJ1-1,-,-,CASSYDQGRANTEAFF,TGTGCCAGCAGTTACGATCAGGGGAGGGCGAACACTGAAGCTTTCTTT
TRBV7-9,12,TRBJ2-5,-,-,CASSLDGETQYF,TGTGCCAGCAGCTTAGATGGAGAGACCCAGTACTTC
TRBV27,13,TRBJ2-7,-,-,CASSLTGSYEQYF,TGTGCCAGCAGCCTAACAGGGAGTTACGAGCAGTACTTC
TRBV5-3,17,TRBJ2-1,-,TRBD2,CARSSGTSGDFYNEQFF,TGTGCCAGAAGCTCCGGTACTAGCGGGGATTTTTACAATGAGCAGTTCTTC
TRBV2,14,TRBJ2-5,few,-,CASTILDLQETQYF,TGTGCCAGCACTATACTGGACTTACAAGAGACCCAGTACTTC
TRBV10-2,13,TRBJ1-2,-,-,CASSVTGLVGYTF,TGCGCCAGCAGTGTTACAGGGCTGGTTGGCTACACCTTC
TRBV9,16,TRBJ2-3,-,TRBD2,CASSVAASGYTDTQYF,TGTGCCAGCAGCGTAGCAGCTAGCGGATACACAGATACGCAGTATTTT
TRBV7-9,15,TRBJ1-2,-,TRBD1,CASSLDLAGGRGYTF,TGTGCCAGCAGCCTAGACCTGGCAGGGGGCCGTGGCTACACCTTC
TRBV7-9,16,TRBJ2-5,-,TRBD1,CASSLGDRGQQETQYF,TGTGCCAGCAGCTTAGGGGACAGGGGTCAACAAGAGACCCAGTACTTC
TRBV5-1,15,TRBJ2-3,-,-,CASTVRPTSTDTQYF,TGCGCCAGCACGGTCAGGCCTACTAGCACAGATACGCAGTATTTT
TRBV2,13,TRBJ2-7,medium-sized,-,CASTGVLGYEQYF,TGTGCCAGCACAGGGGTCTTGGGCTACGAGCAGTACTTC
TRBV5-1,15,TRBJ2-3,-,-,CASSLVGRVTDTQYF,TGCGCCAGCAGCTTGGTCGGTCGGGTTACAGATACGCAGTATTTT
TRBV25-1,14,TRBJ1-2,-,TRBD1,CASSRQGSNYGYTF,TGTGCCAGCAGCCGACAGGGTAGTAACTATGGCTACACCTTC
TRBV6-5,14,TRBJ1-1,-,-,CASSYGGLNTEAFF,TGTGCCAGCAGTTACGGGGGGTTGAACACTGAAGCTTTCTTT
TRBV2,15,TRBJ2-1,-,TRBD2,CASSGGGRDRNEQFF,TGTGCCAGCAGCGGGGGGGGCAGGGATCGGAATGAGCAGTTCTTC
TRBV19,18,TRBJ2-1,-,TRBD2,CASSVSSGGRSSYNEQFF,TGTGCCAGTAGTGTGTCTAGCGGGGGGCGGAGCTCCTACAATGAGCAGTTCTTC
TRBV18,15,TRBJ1-3,-,-,CASSPPAVEGNTIYF,TGTGCCAGCTCACCACCGGCGGTGGAGGGAAACACCATATATTTT
TRBV18,13,TRBJ1-2,-,-,CASSQDTDYGYTF,TGTGCCAGCTCACAGGACACGGACTATGGCTACACCTTC
TRBV5-6,13,TRBJ1-1,once,-,CASRRGLNTEAFF,TGTGCCAGCCGTCGGGGCTTGAACACTGAAGCTTTCTTT
TRBV24-1,16,TRBJ2-3,-,-,CATSEKGGTSTDTQYF,TGTGCCACCAGTGAAAAGGGGGGGACTAGCACAGATACGCAGTATTTT
TRBV7-9,14,TRBJ2-7,once,TRBD1,CASSSTTGSYEQYF,TGTGCCAGCAGCTCCACGACAGGGTCCTACGAGCAGTACTTC
TRBV24-1,13,TRBJ1-2,-,-,CATAGTEAYGYTF,TGTGCCACCGCCGGGACGGAAGCTTATGGCTACACCTTC
TRBV7-2,14,TRBJ2-5,-,TRBD1,CASSPQTGAETQYF,TGTGCCAGCAGCCCTCAGACAGGGGCCGAGACCCAGTACTTC
TRBV6-5,15,TRBJ2-7,once,TRBD1,CASSYGTGGSYEQYF,TGTGCCAGCAGTTACGGGACAGGGGGCTCCTACGAGCAGTACTTC
TRBV9,12,TRBJ2-1,few,-,CASSVGTNEQFF,TGTGCCAGCAGCGTAGGTACCAATGAGCAGTTCTTC
TRBV5-1,16,TRBJ2-2,few,-,CASSPRLGENTGELFF,TGCGCCAGCAGCCCCCGGTTGGGAGAGAACACCGGGGAGCTGTTTTTT
TRBV6-5,14,TRBJ2-3,-,-,CASRDIWATDTQYF,TGTGCCAGCAGAGACATCTGGGCCACAGATACGCAGTATTTT
TRBV5-5,14,TRBJ2-7,-,TRBD1,CASSWTGGSYEQYF,TGTGCCAGCAGCTGGACAGGGGGCTCCTACGAGCAGTACTTC
TRBV7-8,13,TRBJ2-5,few,-,CASSRPTEETQYF,TGTGCCAGCAGCCGTCCCACGGAAGAGACCCAGTACTTC
TRBV10-3,14,TRBJ2-2,once,-,CAIGAGGNTGELFF,TGTGCCATCGGAGCAGGCGGGAACACCGGGGAGCTGTTTTTT
TRBV28,14,TRBJ2-7,once,-,CASSLVGTTYEQYF,TGTGCCAGCAGTTTAGTGGGGACGACCTACGAGCAGTACTTC
TRBV11-2,16,TRBJ2-5,-,-,CASSLGARSGGETQYF,TGTGCCAGCAGCTTAGGGGCCCGGAGCGGTGGGGAGACCCAGTACTTC
TRBV9,13,TRBJ1-5,-,-,CASSVETGQPQHF,TGTGCCAGCAGCGTTGAGACTGGACAGCCCCAGCATTTT
TRBV10-3,13,TRBJ2-5,-,-,CAISERDRETQYF,TGTGCCATCAGTGAACGGGATCGGGAGACCCAGTACTTC
TRBV7-8,16,TRBJ1-4,-,-,CASSWGEAGTNEKLFF,TGTGCCAGCAGCTGGGGAGAGGCAGGGACTAATGAAAAACTGTTTTTT
TRBV21-1,17,TRBJ2-1,-,-,CASLVGEKLAAYNEQFF,TGTGCCAGCCTGGTCGGGGAAAAACTTGCCGCTTACAATGAGCAGTTCTTC